This TCR beta chain was identified during a study of technical replicates of blood from a handful of donors. The CDR3 length is 15 residues. J lost 3 bases, V lost 4 bases, and 9 bases had no gene match. Germline values: CDR1 SGHRS, CDR2 YFSETQ. The assay was immunoSEQ multiplex PCR, and TCRdb's table has in-frame clones only and misses some. Of some 60,000 clones listed, about 89% are singletons. Sequencing used PBMCs. V and J are TRBV5-1 and TRBJ2-5; 7 bases match TRBD2. The clonotype comes from a human donor in good health. Some clones in this sample may be carry-over from other donors' samples. CDR3 sequence (DNA): TGCGCCAGCAGCCCCGGCGGAGGGAGGGAAGAGACCCAGTACTTC. It translates to CASSPGGGREETQYF. The whole variable domain, remainder taken from reference TRBV5-1 and TRBJ2-5, is KAGVTQTPRYLIKTRGQQVTLSCSPISGHRSVSWYQQTPGQGLQFLFEYFSETQRNKGNFPGRFSGRQFSNSRSEMNVSTLELGDSALYLCASSPGGGREETQYFGPGTRLLVL.